The 8 T cell receptor beta chains presented below share a single source sample, sequenced in a study of cytomegalovirus exposure and HLA in healthy donors. The assay was immunoSEQ multiplex PCR, and TCRdb's table has in-frame clones only and misses some. The sample lists some 150,000 clones; roughly 88% were seen once. Specimen: PBMCs. The receptors originated from a woman aged 18-29 years in good health and CMV-seropositive.

This clone has only a few counts. J is TRBJ2-3 and V is TRBV4-3; the match to TRBD2 covers 8 bases. There are 16 residues in the CDR3. Germline lookup yields CDR1 LGHNA and CDR2 YSLEER. The V gene end was trimmed by 1 base and the J gene end by 4 bases; junction bases not matched to a gene: 7. CDR3 DNA sequence: TGCGCCAGCAGCCAAGCTTTAGCGGGGAACTCAGATACGCAGTATTTT. Encoded protein: CASSQALAGNSDTQYF.

V and J are TRBV2 and TRBJ2-4; D possibly corresponds to TRBD2 (6 bases). This CDR3 contains 15 residues. Germline CDR1 SNHLY, CDR2 FYNNEI. V was trimmed by 0 bases and J by 2 bases, leaving 8 bases between them. The CDR3 here is CASSEAGGPKNIQYF. The CDR3 nucleotides read TGTGCCAGCAGTGAAGCGGGAGGACCCAAAAACATTCAGTACTTC.

V gene TRBV5-4 combines with J gene TRBJ1-4, with D uncertain. Per the germline V gene, CDR1 is SGHNT and CDR2 is YYREEE (reference sequence). The V end was cut by 4 bases, the J end by 8 bases, with 21 bases between. This CDR3 comprises 16 residues. The CDR3 region has the DNA TGTGCCAGCAGCCCCGGAAAGGCGGGCTTTGGGGAAAAACTGTTTTTT. Translating gives CASSPGKAGFGEKLFF. The whole variable domain, filled in from reference TRBV5-4 and TRBJ1-4, reads ETGVTQSPTHLIKTRGQQVTLRCSSQSGHNTVSWYQQALGQGPQFIFQYYREEENGRGNFPPRFSGLQFPNYSSELNVNALELDDSALYLCASSPGKAGFGEKLFFGSGTQLSVL.

The chain couples TRBV27 to TRBJ2-7, with D perhaps matching TRBD1 (6 bases). The length of the CDR3 is 16 residues. Germline-derived CDR1 and CDR2 are MNHEY and SMNVEV (reference sequence). Trimming pared 5 bases from V and 3 bases from J, leaving 20 bases between. The CDR3 spells CASSVRGFPRNYEQYF. CDR3 DNA: TGTGCCAGCAGTGTTAGGGGGTTCCCTCGAAACTACGAGCAGTACTTC.

The chain has TRBV4-1 and TRBJ1-3; D gene uncertain. Germline CDR1 is MGHRA and CDR2 is YSYEKL. V dropped 0 bases and J dropped 0 bases, with 6 bases sitting between them. This CDR3 spans 15 amino acids. CDR3 residues: CASSQDSNSGNTIYF. The CDR3 nucleotides are TGCGCCAGCAGCCAAGACAGTAACTCTGGAAACACCATATATTTT.

V usage is TRBV29-1 and J usage is TRBJ1-1; D unresolved. Germline CDR1 reads SQVTM; CDR2 reads ANQGSEA. This CDR3 has 13 amino acids. V was shortened by 3 bases and J by 1 base, with 9 bases between the two germline ends. In DNA, the CDR3 is TGCAGCGTTGATCCCACTTCGAACACTGAAGCTTTCTTT. Encoded protein: CSVDPTSNTEAFF.

V usage is TRBV19 and J usage is TRBJ1-5; possibly TRBD1 for D (6 bases). CDR1 LNHDA and CDR2 SQIVND come from the germline V gene (reference sequence). The CDR3 is made up of 17 amino acids. V was clipped by 2 bases and J by 3 bases, with 17 bases between them. CDR3 in amino acids: CASSISWSGHYNQPQHF. Here the CDR3 DNA reads TGTGCCAGTAGTATAAGTTGGTCGGGACACTACAATCAGCCCCAGCATTTT.

V usage is TRBV7-3 and J usage is TRBJ2-5, with TRBD2 identical over 8 bases. Per the germline V gene, CDR1 is SGHTA and CDR2 is FQGTGA. Trimming at V came to 3 bases and at J to 3 bases, leaving 0 bases not matched to a gene. There are 13 residues in the CDR3. The CDR3 is CASSLGLEETQYF. The DNA of the CDR3 is TGTGCCAGCAGCTTGGGACTAGAAGAGACCCAGTACTTC.